These T cell receptor beta chains were read from a single sample in a study of post-analysis software for immune sequencing data. TCRdb redid the calling of the PCR reads with MiXCR, one entry per CDR3 protein. The top ten hold approximately 10% of the sample, which has roughly 650,000 distinct CDR3 sequences, 55% to 60% seen once. What was sequenced was blood. The origin of the receptors is a girl aged 2-9 years with multiple sclerosis. CDR3s include the opening cysteine and the closing phenylalanine or tryptophan. D genes are given only for firm matches. Size tells how often a clone was seen (once, few, many) or the class of an expanded clone, and some rows leave it out.

j_gene: TRBJ2-7; d_gene: TRBD1; abundance: -; v_gene: TRBV29-1; CDR3nt: TGCAGCGCATTGGGACAGGGTCCCCCCTACGAGCAGTACTTC; CDR3aa: CSALGQGPPYEQYF
j_gene: TRBJ2-3; d_gene: -; abundance: few; v_gene: TRBV20-1; CDR3nt: TGCAGTGCCCCAGGGGACGGAGCGGAGAAAATTACAGATACGCAGTATTTT; CDR3aa: CSAPGDGAEKITDTQYF
j_gene: TRBJ2-7; d_gene: -; abundance: -; v_gene: TRBV3-1; CDR3nt: TGTGCCAGCAGCCAAGGTATGGCCAACTCTATCCCCTACGAGCAGTACTTC; CDR3aa: CASSQGMANSIPYEQYF
j_gene: TRBJ2-1; d_gene: TRBD2; abundance: once; v_gene: TRBV11-1; CDR3nt: TGTGCCAGCAGCATCCCGGGACTAGCCTCCAATGAGCAGTTCTTC; CDR3aa: CASSIPGLASNEQFF
j_gene: TRBJ2-1; d_gene: TRBD2; abundance: few; v_gene: TRBV20-1; CDR3nt: TGCAGTGCTAGGACTAGCGGGAGGTCTCCCTACAATGAGCAGTTCTTC; CDR3aa: CSARTSGRSPYNEQFF
j_gene: TRBJ2-7; d_gene: -; abundance: -; v_gene: TRBV5-1; CDR3nt: TGCGCCAGCAGCTTGTCGAGACCGATCTACGAGCAGTACTTC; CDR3aa: CASSLSRPIYEQYF
j_gene: TRBJ1-1; d_gene: TRBD1; abundance: -; v_gene: TRBV6-5; CDR3nt: TGTGCCAGCAGGTCGACAGGGGGCCGGACTGAAGCTTTCTTT; CDR3aa: CASRSTGGRTEAFF
j_gene: TRBJ2-5; d_gene: -; abundance: -; v_gene: TRBV29-1; CDR3nt: TGCAGCGTTTGGGCCGGCGGCGAGACCCAGTACTTC; CDR3aa: CSVWAGGETQYF
j_gene: TRBJ2-5; d_gene: -; abundance: once; v_gene: TRBV7-8; CDR3nt: TGTGCCAGCAGCTTAGGCGCTCTCAGGACACGGAGGGTTGAGACCCAGTACTTC; CDR3aa: CASSLGALRTRRVETQYF
j_gene: TRBJ2-3; d_gene: -; abundance: -; v_gene: TRBV7-2; CDR3nt: TGTGCCAGCAGCTTAGATAGCGACCGCACAGATACGCAGTATTTT; CDR3aa: CASSLDSDRTDTQYF
j_gene: TRBJ2-7; d_gene: -; abundance: few; v_gene: TRBV12-3/TRBV12-4; CDR3nt: TGTGCCAGCAGTTTAGTAGTCACAGAACTGAGCTCCTACGAGCAGTACTTC; CDR3aa: CASSLVVTELSSYEQYF
j_gene: TRBJ2-7; d_gene: TRBD1; abundance: few; v_gene: TRBV20-1; CDR3nt: TGCAGTGCTAGGGGGGTAGGGGACAGGGAAGTCAACGAGCAGTACTTC; CDR3aa: CSARGVGDREVNEQYF
j_gene: TRBJ1-4; d_gene: -; abundance: -; v_gene: TRBV20-1; CDR3nt: TGCAGTGCTAGAGTTCAGAATGAAAAACTGTTTTTT; CDR3aa: CSARVQNEKLFF
j_gene: TRBJ2-7; d_gene: -; abundance: -; v_gene: TRBV29-1; CDR3nt: TGCAGCGCTAAAGTGGGGAATGAGCAGTACTTC; CDR3aa: CSAKVGNEQYF
j_gene: TRBJ2-3; d_gene: TRBD2; abundance: once; v_gene: TRBV10-2; CDR3nt: TGCGCCAGCAGTGGCCATAGCGGGGCCTCTAGCACAGATACGCAGTATTTT; CDR3aa: CASSGHSGASSTDTQYF
j_gene: TRBJ2-1; d_gene: TRBD2; abundance: few; v_gene: TRBV20-1; CDR3nt: TGCAGTGCTAGGCGGAGCGGGAGTTCCTACAATGAGCAGTTCTTC; CDR3aa: CSARRSGSSYNEQFF
j_gene: TRBJ1-5; d_gene: -; abundance: few; v_gene: TRBV7-2; CDR3nt: TGTGCCAGCAGCTTAGAGGGGGAGGGGTGGAATCCCCAGCATTTT; CDR3aa: CASSLEGEGWNPQHF
j_gene: TRBJ2-5; d_gene: -; abundance: -; v_gene: TRBV7-2; CDR3nt: TGTGCCAGCAGCTCCCAGGGACGGCTCGATTGGGGTGAGCAGTACTTC; CDR3aa: CASSSQGRLDWGEQYF
j_gene: TRBJ2-6; d_gene: TRBD1; abundance: few; v_gene: TRBV3-1; CDR3nt: TGTGCCAGCAGCGGCCGACAGGGGGCATCTGGGGCCAACGTCCTGACTTTC; CDR3aa: CASSGRQGASGANVLTF
j_gene: TRBJ2-3; d_gene: -; abundance: few; v_gene: TRBV12-3/TRBV12-4; CDR3nt: TGTGCCAGCAGTTCCTGGGACCGCACAGATACGCAGTATTTT; CDR3aa: CASSSWDRTDTQYF
j_gene: TRBJ2-7; d_gene: -; abundance: once; v_gene: TRBV20-1; CDR3nt: TGCAGTGCTAGAGAGATGGGGCGGCCTGGGGGCTCCTACGAGCAGTACTTC; CDR3aa: CSAREMGRPGGSYEQYF
j_gene: TRBJ2-1; d_gene: -; abundance: -; v_gene: TRBV5-1; CDR3nt: TGCGCCAGCAGCTTACGGACGGCCTATGAGCAGTTCTTC; CDR3aa: CASSLRTAYEQFF
j_gene: TRBJ2-7; d_gene: -; abundance: few; v_gene: TRBV10-2; CDR3nt: TGCGCCAGCAGTGAGCCGTTCGGGACCGAGCAGTACTTC; CDR3aa: CASSEPFGTEQYF
j_gene: TRBJ2-1; d_gene: TRBD1; abundance: -; v_gene: TRBV7-2; CDR3nt: TGTGCCGGCAGCTTCCGGACAGGGCTCGGCAATGAGCAGTTCTTC; CDR3aa: CAGSFRTGLGNEQFF
j_gene: TRBJ2-3; d_gene: -; abundance: -; v_gene: TRBV9; CDR3nt: TGTGCCAGCAGCGGAATGAACACAGATACGCAGTATTTT; CDR3aa: CASSGMNTDTQYF
j_gene: TRBJ2-5; d_gene: -; abundance: -; v_gene: TRBV20-1; CDR3nt: TGCAGTGCTAGCGCCCAAAAAGAGACCCAGTACTTC; CDR3aa: CSASAQKETQYF
j_gene: TRBJ2-3; d_gene: -; abundance: few; v_gene: TRBV6-5; CDR3nt: TGTGCCAGCAGCCCGACGGCCGGCACAGATACGCAGTATTTT; CDR3aa: CASSPTAGTDTQYF
j_gene: TRBJ2-1; d_gene: TRBD2; abundance: few; v_gene: TRBV7-2; CDR3nt: TGTGCCAGCAGCTCACAGGTTAGCGGGGGGGCTAACGAGCAGTTCTTC; CDR3aa: CASSSQVSGGANEQFF
j_gene: TRBJ2-7; d_gene: -; abundance: -; v_gene: TRBV7-9; CDR3nt: TGTGCCAGCAGCCCCGCGGGGATCGAGCAGTACTTC; CDR3aa: CASSPAGIEQYF
j_gene: TRBJ2-4; d_gene: TRBD2; abundance: -; v_gene: TRBV7-2; CDR3nt: TGTGCCAGCAGCTTAGGACTAGCGGGGACCTCATGGGCCAAAAACATTCAGTACTTC; CDR3aa: CASSLGLAGTSWAKNIQYF
j_gene: TRBJ2-7; d_gene: -; abundance: once; v_gene: TRBV12-3/TRBV12-4; CDR3nt: TGTGCCAGCAGTATTAGGGCCTACGAGCAGTACTTC; CDR3aa: CASSIRAYEQYF
j_gene: TRBJ2-5; d_gene: -; abundance: -; v_gene: TRBV5-6; CDR3nt: TGTGCCAGCAGCTCTAACGCGGAGACCCAGTACTTC; CDR3aa: CASSSNAETQYF
j_gene: TRBJ1-1; d_gene: -; abundance: -; v_gene: TRBV12-3/TRBV12-4; CDR3nt: TGTGCCAGCACCTTACAGAGCAACACTGAAGCTTTCTTT; CDR3aa: CASTLQSNTEAFF
j_gene: TRBJ2-1; d_gene: -; abundance: -; v_gene: TRBV12-5; CDR3nt: TGTGCTAGTGGTTTGGTGCGTCGAGCGGCGGGAAATGAGCAGTTCTTC; CDR3aa: CASGLVRRAAGNEQFF
j_gene: TRBJ1-6; d_gene: -; abundance: -; v_gene: TRBV18; CDR3nt: TGTGCCAGCTCGTCCCTCGGGACACCCAATTCACCCCTCCACTTT; CDR3aa: CASSSLGTPNSPLHF
j_gene: TRBJ2-3; d_gene: -; abundance: -; v_gene: TRBV29-1; CDR3nt: TGCAGCGTTGAAGGGAGTCGAGAGTCAGATACGCAGTATTTT; CDR3aa: CSVEGSRESDTQYF
j_gene: TRBJ2-1; d_gene: -; abundance: few; v_gene: TRBV2; CDR3nt: TGTGCCAGCAGTGTTGCGGGAAGATTCAATGAGCAGTTCTTC; CDR3aa: CASSVAGRFNEQFF
j_gene: TRBJ1-1; d_gene: -; abundance: -; v_gene: TRBV3-1; CDR3nt: TGTGCCAGCAGCCACCGCCGGGGGAGGGCGGTGAAAGCTTTCTTT; CDR3aa: CASSHRRGRAVKAFF
j_gene: TRBJ2-3; d_gene: TRBD1; abundance: -; v_gene: TRBV7-9; CDR3nt: TGTGCCAGCAGCACGGGACAGGGACATACGCAGTATTTT; CDR3aa: CASSTGQGHTQYF
j_gene: TRBJ2-5; d_gene: -; abundance: few; v_gene: TRBV25-1; CDR3nt: TGTGCCAGCAGTGAAGGGCAGACAATGGAGACCCAGTACTTC; CDR3aa: CASSEGQTMETQYF
j_gene: TRBJ2-3; d_gene: -; abundance: -; v_gene: TRBV29-1; CDR3nt: TGCAGCGCGGGACGACGCGCAGATACGCAGTATTTT; CDR3aa: CSAGRRADTQYF
j_gene: TRBJ2-3; d_gene: -; abundance: -; v_gene: TRBV28; CDR3nt: TGTGCCAGCAGTCGTCCGGGACTTACCTTCACAGATACGCAGTATTTT; CDR3aa: CASSRPGLTFTDTQYF
j_gene: TRBJ2-1; d_gene: TRBD2; abundance: few; v_gene: TRBV2; CDR3nt: TGTGCCAGCAGTCCAACTAGCGGGAGGCTGGATGAGCAGTTCTTC; CDR3aa: CASSPTSGRLDEQFF
j_gene: TRBJ2-1; d_gene: -; abundance: -; v_gene: TRBV9; CDR3nt: TGTGCCAGCAGCTCCACCGGGTTGTACAATGAGCAGTTCTTC; CDR3aa: CASSSTGLYNEQFF
j_gene: TRBJ2-3; d_gene: -; abundance: -; v_gene: TRBV5-1; CDR3nt: TGCGCCAGCAGCCCAATCTTGGAGGGCCCAGATACGCAGTATTTT; CDR3aa: CASSPILEGPDTQYF
j_gene: TRBJ2-1; d_gene: -; abundance: -; v_gene: TRBV3-1; CDR3nt: TGTGCCAGCAGCCAAGATAAGCTCTACAATGAGCAGTTCTTC; CDR3aa: CASSQDKLYNEQFF
j_gene: TRBJ2-1; d_gene: -; abundance: -; v_gene: TRBV18; CDR3nt: TGTGCCAGCTCACCACTATCCTATGGGACACCTGGCTCCTACAATGAGCAGTTCTTC; CDR3aa: CASSPLSYGTPGSYNEQFF
j_gene: TRBJ2-7; d_gene: -; abundance: once; v_gene: TRBV29-1; CDR3nt: TGCAGCGTTGATCAGGGTATCCCCTACGAGCAGTACTTC; CDR3aa: CSVDQGIPYEQYF
j_gene: TRBJ1-2; d_gene: -; abundance: -; v_gene: TRBV9; CDR3nt: TGTGCCAGCAGCGTGGGGTCCGGAGGGGGCTATGGCTACACCTTC; CDR3aa: CASSVGSGGGYGYTF
j_gene: TRBJ1-2; d_gene: -; abundance: -; v_gene: TRBV12-3/TRBV12-4; CDR3nt: TGTGCCAGCAGCCCTAACGGCTATGGCTACACCTTC; CDR3aa: CASSPNGYGYTF